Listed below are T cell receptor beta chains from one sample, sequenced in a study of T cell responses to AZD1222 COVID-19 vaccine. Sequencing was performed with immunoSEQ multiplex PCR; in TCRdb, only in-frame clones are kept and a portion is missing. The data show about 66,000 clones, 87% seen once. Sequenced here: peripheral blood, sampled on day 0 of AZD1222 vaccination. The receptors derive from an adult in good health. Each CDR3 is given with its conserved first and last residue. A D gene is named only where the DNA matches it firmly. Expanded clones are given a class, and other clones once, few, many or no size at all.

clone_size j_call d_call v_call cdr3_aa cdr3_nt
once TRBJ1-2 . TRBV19 CASSMSTGGDYGYTF TGTGCCAGTAGTATGAGCACAGGTGGGGACTATGGCTACACCTTC
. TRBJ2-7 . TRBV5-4 CASSFRTSYEQYF TGTGCCAGCAGCTTTAGGACCTCCTACGAGCAGTACTTC
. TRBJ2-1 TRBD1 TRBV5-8 CASSYRGAGHNEQFF TGTGCCAGCAGCTACAGGGGGGCAGGCCACAATGAGCAGTTCTTC
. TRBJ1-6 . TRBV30 CAWSETDNSPLHF TGTGCCTGGAGCGAAACGGATAATTCACCCCTCCACTTT
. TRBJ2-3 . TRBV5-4 CASSFRAGTDTQYF TGTGCCAGCAGCTTTAGGGCGGGAACAGATACGCAGTATTTT
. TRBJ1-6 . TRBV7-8 CASSSYGQNSPLHF TGTGCCAGCAGCTCCTACGGACAGAATTCACCCCTCCACTTT
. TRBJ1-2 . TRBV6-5 CASSYSRGFYGYTF TGTGCCAGCAGTTACTCTCGGGGATTCTATGGCTACACCTTC
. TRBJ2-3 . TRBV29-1 CSVEGTAGTLTDTQYF TGCAGCGTTGAAGGCACCGCGGGAACACTCACAGATACGCAGTATTTT
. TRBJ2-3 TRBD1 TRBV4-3 CASSQDLGAGGGTQYF TGCGCCAGCAGCCAAGATCTTGGGGCAGGGGGCGGTACGCAGTATTTT
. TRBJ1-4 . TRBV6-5 CASSYSGATDEKLFF TGTGCCAGCAGTTACTCCGGGGCTACGGATGAAAAACTGTTTTTT
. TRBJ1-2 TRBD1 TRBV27 CASSTGTGRFNYGYTF TGTGCCAGCAGTACCGGGACAGGGAGGTTTAACTATGGCTACACCTTC
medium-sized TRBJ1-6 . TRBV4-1 CASSSEPLYSSPLHF TGCGCCAGCAGTTCGGAACCCCTATATAGTTCACCCCTCCACTTT
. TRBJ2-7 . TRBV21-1 CASSKVRGYEQYF TGTGCCAGCAGCAAAGTTAGGGGTTACGAGCAGTACTTC
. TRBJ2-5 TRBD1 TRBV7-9 CASSLQGAKETQYF TGTGCCAGCAGCTTACAGGGGGCCAAAGAGACCCAGTACTTC
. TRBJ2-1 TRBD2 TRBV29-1 CSADRTSGNGGNEQFF TGCAGCGCCGACCGGACTAGCGGGAATGGAGGCAATGAGCAGTTCTTC
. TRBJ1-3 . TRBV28 CASSLAWGGNTIYF TGTGCCAGCAGTTTAGCCTGGGGGGGAAACACCATATATTTT
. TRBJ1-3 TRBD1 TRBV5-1 CASSWVGDREPGNTIYF TGCGCCAGCAGCTGGGTAGGGGACAGGGAACCTGGAAACACCATATATTTT
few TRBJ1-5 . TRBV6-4 CASSDSANGDQPQHF TGTGCCAGCAGTGACTCAGCGAATGGGGATCAGCCCCAGCATTTT
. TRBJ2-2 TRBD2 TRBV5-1 CASSHAGGQLPGELFF TGCGCCAGCAGCCACGCGGGGGGGCAGCTCCCCGGGGAGCTGTTTTTT
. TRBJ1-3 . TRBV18 CASSPAGKVGNTIYF TGTGCCAGCTCACCAGCAGGAAAAGTGGGAAACACCATATATTTT